In this sample, the clone carrying this T cell receptor beta chain turned up many times. The entry originates in a study of identical twins' blood T cells. V was pared by 5 bases and J by 9 bases, with 16 bases between. This CDR3 has 12 amino acids. The germline V gene encodes CDR1 DFQATT and CDR2 SNEGSKA (reference sequence). From the 5' RACE reads, TCRdb called clonotypes with MiXCR, one entry per CDR3 protein. The sample carries hundreds of thousands of distinct CDR3 sequences, under 30% recorded once. This chain connects TRBV20-1 to TRBJ1-1, with D perhaps TRBD1 (6 bases). The sequenced material came from PBMCs. This clonotype was sampled from a woman aged 18 to 55 in good health. The CDR3 loop is CSAGQRLNQAFF. The CDR3 nucleotides are TGCAGTGCTGGACAGAGGTTAAACCAAGCTTTCTTT.